The 5 T cell receptor beta chains in this list originate from one sample, sequenced in a study of T cells in localized non-small cell lung cancer. Assay used: immunoSEQ multiplex PCR; TCRdb lists only in-frame clones, some missing. Of around 20,000 clones detected, roughly nine tenths appear once; the ten largest clones hold under 3.5%. The specimen was peripheral blood, collected before any cancer treatment. These receptors originate from a woman aged 40-75 years with stage I lung adenocarcinoma.

This clone turned up a few times. The rearrangement links TRBV7-2 to TRBJ1-1; possibly TRBD1 for D (5 bases). V was pared by 1 base and J by 3 bases, with 6 bases between. There are 13 residues in the CDR3. Germline lookup yields CDR1 SGHTA and CDR2 FQGNSA. The CDR3 loop reads CASSLGGDTEAFF. Written as DNA, the CDR3 is TGTGCCAGCAGCTTAGGGGGGGACACTGAAGCTTTCTTT.

V gene TRBV5-1 combines with J gene TRBJ2-4; D unresolved. The V gene lost 0 bases and the J gene lost 7 bases, with 2 bases spanning the gap. Germline-derived CDR1 and CDR2 are SGHRS and YFSETQ. The CDR3 runs to 11 residues. Here the CDR3 reads CASSLENIQYF. The CDR3 DNA is TGCGCCAGCAGCTTGGAGAACATTCAGTACTTC. Combining the CDR3 with reference TRBV5-1 and TRBJ2-4 gives the whole variable domain KAGVTQTPRYLIKTRGQQVTLSCSPISGHRSVSWYQQTPGQGLQFLFEYFSETQRNKGNFPGRFSGRQFSNSRSEMNVSTLELGDSALYLCASSLENIQYFGAGTRLSVL.

The chain has TRBV19 and TRBJ2-7; TRBD1 might be the D (5 bases). V was cut by 2 bases and J by 4 bases, with 9 bases left in between. CDR3 length: 13 residues. Germline V gene lookup returns CDR1 LNHDA and CDR2 SQIVND (reference sequence). The CDR3: CASSIQGGYEQYF. CDR3 DNA sequence: TGTGCCAGTAGTATACAGGGTGGTTACGAGCAGTACTTC. Full variable domain (rest looked up from reference TRBV19 and TRBJ2-7): DGGITQSPKYLFRKEGQNVTLSCEQNLNHDAMYWYRQDPGQGLRLIYYSQIVNDFQKGDIAEGYSVSREKKESFPLTVTSAQKNPTAFYLCASSIQGGYEQYFGPGTRLTVT.

The chain combines TRBV4-1 with TRBJ2-3, with D possibly being TRBD1 or TRBD2 (6 bases each). Per germline, CDR1 MGHRA and CDR2 YSYEKL. Trimming pared 0 bases from V and 4 bases from J, leaving 14 bases between. The length of the CDR3 is 16 residues. For the CDR3, the DNA is TGCGCCAGCAGCCAAGAAGGGGGGAGGAAGGCAGATACGCAGTATTTT. Amino acid sequence: CASSQEGGRKADTQYF.

The chain employs TRBV6-5 and TRBJ1-1, with unresolved D. Trimming left V 3 bases short and J 2 bases short, with 10 bases between. This CDR3 is 14 amino acids long. CDR1 and CDR2 from the germline V gene are MNHEY and SVGAGI. The CDR3 spells CASSYGGVNTEAFF. The CDR3 nucleotides read TGTGCCAGCAGTTATGGTGGGGTTAACACTGAAGCTTTCTTT.